This TCR beta chain was documented in a study of T cell responses to AZD1222 COVID-19 vaccine. Study in general: Some second doses came at about 4 weeks and others at about 12 weeks; these were pooled.

Findings and caveats of the study: Only a handful of people who got AZD1222 tested seropositive at baseline. Once two AZD1222 doses were given, Spike-specific TCR breadth and depth went up. Repertoires were obtained only post-peak T cell response.

Trimming took off 5 bases at V and 3 bases at J, with 4 bases between the two ends. Germline V gene lookup returns CDR1 SQVTM and CDR2 ANQGSEA. This CDR3 region has 11 residues. Of note for this clone: Its antigen remains unidentified.

Clones were read by immunoSEQ multiplex PCR, and TCRdb kept only the in-frame ones, dropping some. The table shows about 97,000 clones, with 80% to 90% occurring only once. The sequenced sample was peripheral blood, obtained on day 0 of AZD1222 vaccination. The gene calls are TRBV29-1 and TRBJ2-2; D gene unclear. The sequence derives from an adult in good health. This CDR3 reads CSVQDTGELFF. As DNA, the CDR3 is TGCAGCGTTCAGGACACCGGGGAGCTGTTTTTT.